These 26 T cell receptor beta chains came from one sample sequenced in a study of shared clonotypes between healthy human individuals. This table comes from immunoSEQ multiplex PCR, and its TCRdb copy is limited to in-frame clones, with some not included. The table has about 600,000 clones, 98% seen once. In the naive CD8 group, cells lacked CD45RO and were positively selected for CCR7, so terminally differentiated effector memory CD45RA+ cells were left out. Material: naive CD8+ T cells sorted from blood. These receptors all stem from a man aged 30 to 39 in good health.

The chain carries TRBV5-1 and TRBJ2-7, with a possible D match to TRBD1 (6 bases). Germline V gene sequence: CDR1 SGHRS, CDR2 YFSETQ. The CDR3 consists of 14 residues. Between the trimmed V and J ends, which lost 4 bases and 2 bases, there was a span of 13 bases. The chain's CDR3 is CASSPGTLPYEQYF. CDR3 DNA sequence: TGCGCCAGCAGCCCAGGGACACTTCCCTACGAGCAGTACTTC. The whole variable domain, remainder taken from reference TRBV5-1 and TRBJ2-7, is KAGVTQTPRYLIKTRGQQVTLSCSPISGHRSVSWYQQTPGQGLQFLFEYFSETQRNKGNFPGRFSGRQFSNSRSEMNVSTLELGDSALYLCASSPGTLPYEQYFGPGTRLTVT.

The rearrangement joins TRBV4-1 to TRBJ2-1, with D possibly TRBD1 on 5 matching bases. This CDR3 comprises 17 residues. V shed 0 bases and J shed 0 bases, with 12 bases lying between them. Germline lookup yields CDR1 MGHRA and CDR2 YSYEKL. The CDR3 DNA follows: TGCGCCAGCAGCCAAGAGGACACCTCGAGCTCCTACAATGAGCAGTTCTTC. The encoded protein is CASSQEDTSSSYNEQFF.

In DNA, the CDR3 is TGTGCCAGCAGCCTCGGTTCCGCCCGGTGGGAGCAGTACTTC. Amino acid sequence: CASSLGSARWEQYF. The chain carries TRBV11-2 and TRBJ2-7; D is unresolved. This CDR3 has 14 amino acids. Trimming removed 5 bases at V and 7 bases at J, with 18 bases between. The V gene's germline CDR1 is SGHAT and CDR2 FQNNGV.

The chain employs TRBV7-9 and TRBJ2-7, with no clear D. The V and J ends lost 5 bases and 3 bases respectively, with 8 bases between them. This CDR3 comprises 12 residues. Germline V gene lookup returns CDR1 SEHNR and CDR2 FQNEAQ (reference sequence). The CDR3 spells CASSTLHYEQYF. The CDR3 DNA reads TGTGCCAGCAGCACTCTACACTACGAGCAGTACTTC.

About this clone itself: Other DNA sequences from this sample encode an identical CDR3 as well. The CDR3, as DNA: TGTGCCAGCAGCGTAGCTGGAGACACTGAAGCTTTCTTT. Its protein product is CASSVAGDTEAFF. This rearrangement joins TRBV9 to TRBJ1-1, with unresolved D. Trimming left V 0 bases short and J 3 bases short, with 6 bases between. The CDR3 sequence is 13 residues long. Germline-derived CDR1 and CDR2 are SGDLS and YYNGEE.

This chain links TRBV5-6 with TRBJ1-5; D is uncertain. The germline V gene encodes CDR1 SGHDT and CDR2 YYEEEE. The CDR3 length is 14 residues. Trimming left V 0 bases short and J 7 bases short, with 11 bases between. The CDR3 DNA sequence: TGTGCCAGCAGCTTGGGTGGTCGTGACCAGCCCCAGCATTTT. Amino acid sequence: CASSLGGRDQPQHF.

This clone has only one observation. The chain combines TRBV28 with TRBJ1-2, with a weak D call TRBD1 (5 bases). V dropped 3 bases and J dropped 4 bases, with 9 bases sitting between them. CDR3 length equals 13 residues. Germline V gene data show CDR1 as MDHEN and CDR2 as SYDVKM. The CDR3 region is CASSFVGVYGYTF. CDR3 bases: TGTGCCAGCAGTTTTGTAGGGGTCTATGGCTACACCTTC.

The rearrangement links TRBV29-1 to TRBJ2-7, with 10 positions matching TRBD1. CDR1 SQVTM and CDR2 ANQGSEA come from the germline V gene. V lost 3 bases and J lost 5; bases outside the gene matches: 4. The CDR3 is made up of 13 amino acids. The CDR3 DNA follows: TGCAGCGTTGAGGGGACAGGGGACCACGAGCAGTACTTC. Translating gives CSVEGTGDHEQYF.

CDR3 sequence reads: CASREGRWTEAFF. The CDR3 bases are TGTGCCAGCAGGGAGGGGCGGTGGACTGAAGCTTTCTTT. The J gene is TRBJ1-1, the V gene TRBV6-1; D might be TRBD1 (5 bases). This CDR3 is 13 amino acids long. Trimming removed 6 bases from V and 5 bases from J, with 13 bases in between. CDR1 MNHNS and CDR2 SASEGT come from the germline V gene.

On this clone: Other DNA sequences in the sample encode the same CDR3. The chain uses TRBV27 and TRBJ2-7; 8 positions agree with TRBD1. V shed 6 bases, J shed 5 bases, and the junction held 3 bases outside the gene matches. The CDR3 loop spans 12 amino acids. Germline-derived CDR1 and CDR2 are MNHEY and SMNVEV (reference sequence). The CDR3 loop is CASSRTGNEQYF. CDR3 nucleotide sequence: TGTGCCAGCAGCCGGACAGGGAACGAGCAGTACTTC.

The J gene is TRBJ2-7, the V gene TRBV11-2; 12 nucleotides align to TRBD2. Unmatched junction bases numbered 2, after V lost 6 bases and J lost 2 bases. Germline lookup yields CDR1 SGHAT and CDR2 FQNNGV. There are 14 residues in the CDR3. In nucleotides, the CDR3 is TGTGCCAGCAGGTGGACTAGCGGGGCCTACGAGCAGTACTTC. It encodes CASRWTSGAYEQYF.

The CDR3: CASSTSRLGDTEAFF. Here the CDR3 DNA reads TGTGCCAGCAGCACATCGAGACTTGGGGACACTGAAGCTTTCTTT. This chain uses TRBV13 with TRBJ1-1, with D unclear. The ends were cut back, 5 bases at V and 3 bases at J, with 16 bases in the middle. The CDR3 is made up of 15 amino acids. Germline CDR1 PRHDT, CDR2 FYEKMQ (reference sequence).

The V and J genes are TRBV9 and TRBJ2-2; 14 nucleotides line up with TRBD2. The CDR3 sequence is 16 residues long. CDR1 is SGDLS and CDR2 is YYNGEE in the germline V gene. Trimming took 4 bases from V and 8 from J; bases not matched to a gene: 7. The CDR3: CASSTRLAGGPGELFF. Here the CDR3 DNA reads TGTGCCAGCAGCACCCGACTAGCGGGAGGGCCGGGGGAGCTGTTTTTT.

The chain carries TRBV30 and TRBJ2-1, with 9 bases fitting TRBD2. The CDR3 contains 15 residues. CDR1 and CDR2 from the germline V gene are GTSNPN and SVGIG (reference sequence). V lost 0 bases to trimming and J lost 8 bases; unmatched junction nucleotides: 8. CDR3 loop: CAWSVELAGADEQFF. CDR3 coding DNA: TGTGCCTGGAGTGTCGAGTTAGCGGGAGCTGATGAGCAGTTCTTC.

The genes are TRBV19 and TRBJ1-1; weak D call: TRBD1 (6 bases). The CDR3 is 15 residues long. The ends were cut back, 3 bases at V and 1 base at J, with 12 bases in the middle. Germline CDR1 and CDR2: LNHDA and SQIVND (reference sequence). CDR3 protein: CASSMWTAPNTEAFF. Written as DNA, the CDR3 is TGTGCCAGTAGTATGTGGACAGCGCCGAACACTGAAGCTTTCTTT.

The rearrangement joins TRBV27 to TRBJ2-5; the match to TRBD2 covers 8 bases. The junction had 5 bases not matched to a gene; V was cut back by 9 bases and J by 5 bases. CDR1 and CDR2 from the germline V gene are MNHEY and SMNVEV (reference sequence). This CDR3 spans 12 amino acids. The CDR3 region has the DNA TGTGCCAGTAGCGGGACGGGCGAGACCCAGTACTTC. Protein sequence: CASSGTGETQYF.

The J gene is TRBJ2-7, the V gene TRBV4-1; a possible D gene is TRBD1 (5 bases). The CDR3 spans 13 residues. Trimming removed 4 bases from V and 3 bases from J, with 10 bases in between. Germline assignment: CDR1 MGHRA and CDR2 YSYEKL. CDR3 sequence: CASSPGFRYEQYF. The DNA of the CDR3 is TGCGCCAGCAGCCCAGGGTTTCGCTACGAGCAGTACTTC.

The genes are TRBV25-1 and TRBJ2-7, with D uncertain. The CDR3 has 13 residues. Trimming shortened V by 3 bases and J by 0 bases, and 6 bases separated the two germline ends. The germline CDR1 and CDR2 sequences are MGHDK and SYGVNS. CDR3 in amino acids: CASSELSSYEQYF. CDR3 DNA: TGTGCCAGCAGTGAGCTTAGCTCCTACGAGCAGTACTTC.

The rearrangement links TRBV11-2 to TRBJ2-7; 10 bases agree with TRBD2. The trim removed 1 base at V and 7 bases at J, leaving 10 bases unmatched. Germline V gives CDR1 SGHAT, CDR2 FQNNGV. This CDR3 is 16 amino acids long. The CDR3 loop is CASSLALGTSVGEQYF. CDR3 in DNA: TGTGCCAGCAGCTTAGCGCTTGGGACTAGCGTGGGAGAGCAGTACTTC.

On this clone: Other DNA sequences within the sample encode an identical CDR3. The V and J genes are TRBV2 and TRBJ2-1, with D tentatively TRBD2 (5 bases). The germline CDR1 and CDR2 sequences are SNHLY and FYNNEI. The V and J ends lost 3 bases and 10 bases respectively, with 10 bases between them. This CDR3 is built from 12 residues. The CDR3 spells CASSEGSSEQFF. The DNA for the CDR3 is TGTGCCAGCAGTGAGGGGAGTTCAGAGCAGTTCTTC.

V is TRBV6-6 and J is TRBJ2-3; D remains ambiguous. Germline CDR1 reads MNHNY; CDR2 reads SVGAGI (reference sequence). V lost 6 bases and J lost 3, with 7 bases in between. This CDR3 is 12 amino acids long. CDR3 in amino acids: CASSLLTDTQYF. CDR3 DNA sequence: TGTGCCAGCAGCCTCCTTACAGATACGCAGTATTTT.

The chain links TRBV19 to TRBJ2-1; TRBD2 matches 9 bases. The germline V gene has CDR1 LNHDA and CDR2 SQIVND (reference sequence). The CDR3 sequence is 13 residues long. J lost 8 bases, V lost 9 bases, and 8 bases had no gene match. CDR3 coding DNA: TGTGCCAGCGAGGGACTAGCTCCCGATGAGCAGTTCTTC. It yields the protein CASEGLAPDEQFF.

This clone appeared a single time. V usage is TRBV5-4 and J usage is TRBJ1-2, with TRBD1 matching 7 bases. With V trimmed by 1 base and J by 6 bases, 6 bases remained unmatched. Germline loops: CDR1 SGHNT, CDR2 YYREEE (reference sequence). This CDR3 is built from 14 residues. This chain's CDR3 is CASSLMVGTDGYTF. The CDR3, as DNA: TGTGCCAGCAGCTTGATGGTCGGGACAGATGGCTACACCTTC.

This chain links TRBV28 with TRBJ1-5; 7 bases line up with TRBD1. The CDR3 is made up of 14 amino acids. CDR1 is MDHEN and CDR2 is SYDVKM in the germline V gene. The trim removed 5 bases at V and 7 bases at J, leaving 8 bases unmatched. The chain's CDR3 is CASSDREVLQPQHF. The CDR3 DNA reads TGTGCCAGCAGTGACAGGGAAGTATTGCAGCCCCAGCATTTT. Full variable domain (outside the CDR3, taken from reference TRBV28 and TRBJ1-5): DVKVTQSSRYLVKRTGEKVFLECVQDMDHENMFWYRQDPGLGLRLIYFSYDVKMKEKGDIPEGYSVSREKKERFSLILESASTNQTSMYLCASSDREVLQPQHFGDGTRLSIL.

Details on this clone: The same CDR3 arises from other DNA sequences in this sample as well. The rearrangement uses TRBV6-6 and TRBJ2-7; D call uncertain. Germline CDR1 MNHNY, CDR2 SVGAGI (reference sequence). The CDR3 length is 12 residues. The V and J ends lost 3 bases and 3 bases respectively, with 6 bases between them. The CDR3 loop is CASSYDDYEQYF. In DNA, the CDR3 is TGTGCCAGCAGTTATGACGACTACGAGCAGTACTTC.

The chain couples TRBV6-5 to TRBJ2-5; 9 bases map to TRBD2. Germline V gives CDR1 MNHEY, CDR2 SVGAGI. The CDR3 is made up of 15 amino acids. J gave up 2 bases and V 1 base, and 2 bases lay outside the gene matches. This chain's CDR3 is CASSYWTSAQETQYF. The DNA of the CDR3 is TGTGCCAGCAGTTACTGGACTAGCGCACAAGAGACCCAGTACTTC.